These 6 T cell receptor beta chains share one sample of origin, sequenced in a study of T cell repertoires in cytomegalovirus infection. In TCRdb, the reads were re-called with MiXCR into one record per CDR3 protein. The sample gives 200,000 to 300,000 distinct CDR3 sequences, around 13% of which show up once; roughly 8.9% is in the top ten. The material sequenced was PBMCs. The receptors here all came from a human donor in good health (CMV status not recorded). Some clones in this sample may be carry-over from other donors' samples.

This sequence joins TRBV6-5 and TRBJ2-6; a possible D gene is TRBD1 (6 bases). The CDR3 consists of 16 residues. Trimming pared 6 bases from V and 0 bases from J, leaving 12 bases between. Germline V gene data show CDR1 as MNHEY and CDR2 as SVGAGI. DNA of the CDR3: TGTGCCAGCAGAAGGACAGTGTCCTCTGGGGCCAACGTCCTGACTTTC. Amino acids: CASRRTVSSGANVLTF.

This clonotype was observed a handful of times. The chain has TRBV15 and TRBJ2-1, with 16 bases aligning to TRBD2. This CDR3 is 20 amino acids long. CDR1 and CDR2 from the germline V gene are LNHNV and YYDKDF (reference sequence). Unmatched junction bases numbered 14, after V lost 8 bases and J lost 1 base. The CDR3 protein is CATGTSGGGGIRGSYNEQFF. The DNA for the CDR3 is TGTGCCACCGGGACTAGCGGGGGGGGGGGGATTCGGGGATCCTACAATGAGCAGTTCTTC. Full variable domain (rest looked up from reference TRBV15 and TRBJ2-1): DAMVIQNPRYQVTQFGKPVTLSCSQTLNHNVMYWYQQKSSQAPKLLFHYYDKDFNNEADTPDNFQSRRPNTSFCFLDIRSPGLGDTAMYLCATGTSGGGGIRGSYNEQFFGPGTRLTVL.

This clonotype was seen ten or more times. This rearrangement joins TRBV7-8 to TRBJ1-2; D call uncertain. V was clipped by 2 bases and J by 2 bases, with 6 bases between them. This CDR3 contains 13 residues. Germline V lookup: CDR1 SGHVS, CDR2 FQNEAQ. CDR3 nucleotides: TGTGCCAGCAGCTTATTACAGAACTATGGCTACACCTTC. As protein: CASSLLQNYGYTF. The variable domain in full, with the rest retrieved from reference TRBV7-8 and TRBJ1-2, is GAGVSQSPRYKVAKRGQDVALRCDPISGHVSLFWYQQALGQGPEFLTYFQNEAQLDKSGLPSDRFFAERPEGSVSTLKIQRTQQEDSAVYLCASSLLQNYGYTFGSGTRLTVV.

This clonotype was detected only a few times. V gene TRBV7-3 combines with J gene TRBJ2-5; D not resolved. Trimming took 1 base from V and 4 from J, leaving 10 bases between them. This CDR3 region has 14 residues. From germline, CDR1 is SGHTA and CDR2 FQGTGA. CDR3 DNA: TGTGCCAGCAGCTTAAGAGGTCAAACAGAGACCCAGTACTTC. Protein: CASSLRGQTETQYF. Using reference TRBV7-3 and TRBJ2-5 for the parts outside the CDR3, the full variable domain is GAGVSQTPSNKVTEKGKYVELRCDPISGHTALYWYRQSLGQGPEFLIYFQGTGAADDSGLPNDRFFAVRPEGSVSTLKIQRTERGDSAVYLCASSLRGQTETQYFGPGTRLLVL.

This clonotype appeared many times. This chain uses TRBV6-2 or TRBV6-3 with TRBJ1-5, with no clear D. Per germline, CDR1 MNHEY and CDR2 SVGEGT. The CDR3 is 14 amino acids. The V end was cut by 2 bases, the J end by 9 bases, with 14 bases between. CDR3 in amino acids: CASSYGGGGVPQHF. The CDR3 nucleotides read TGTGCCAGCAGTTACGGCGGTGGTGGGGTGCCCCAGCATTTT.

This clonotype came up many times. The CDR3 is CASRNGDRGTPYEQYF. Written as DNA, the CDR3 is TGTGCCAGCAGGAATGGGGACAGGGGGACACCCTACGAGCAGTACTTC. The rearrangement joins TRBV6-2 or TRBV6-3 to TRBJ2-7, with 11 nucleotides matching TRBD1. The CDR3 extends over 16 amino acids. CDR1 and CDR2 (germline): MNHEY, SVGEGT. Unmatched junction bases numbered 9, after V lost 6 bases and J lost 2 bases.